The clone carrying this T cell receptor beta chain has only one observation. Its antigen is currently unknown. In germline, CDR1 is SNHLY, CDR2 FYNNEI. Germline trimming cut 4 bases from V and 5 bases from J; bases unmatched to any gene: 5. CDR3 size: 14 residues. The sample is drawn from a study of cytomegalovirus exposure and HLA in healthy donors. Turning to the study itself: Of more than 350 genotyped donors, roughly 80% clustered with self-reported Caucasian donors.

PCR amplification relied on 60 Vbeta primers (plus 13 Jbeta primers). Method: immunoSEQ multiplex PCR; TCRdb's copy keeps in-frame clones and lacks some. The table records 55,000 or so clones, approximately 82% of them present only once. Study results and limitations: 150 to 200 TCR beta chains were listed as cytomegalovirus-associated. Later on, analysis showed that most CMV-associated TCR beta chains appeared to be HLA-restricted. An observed cluster of highly shared sequence variants was recorded as a likely sequencing artifact.

The rearrangement uses TRBV2 and TRBJ2-1, with 7 bases fitting TRBD2. This TCR derives from a middle-aged man in good health and CMV-seronegative. Material for sequencing was PBMCs. CDR3 protein: CASSGGLPNNEQFF. The CDR3 coding sequence is TGTGCCAGCAGTGGGGGACTACCTAACAATGAGCAGTTCTTC.